This T cell receptor beta chain was captured in a study of shared clonotypes between healthy human individuals. Naive-designated CD8 cells lacked CD45RO, were positively enriched for CCR7, and omitted terminally differentiated effector memory CD45RA+ cells. Germline V lookup: CDR1 MDHEN, CDR2 SYDVKM. There are 13 residues in the CDR3. Using immunoSEQ multiplex PCR, the repertoire was profiled, and TCRdb retains in-frame clones only, with some absent. The sample holds more than 500,000 clones; roughly 96% are singletons and the top ten take approximately 0.12%. Input material: naive CD8+ T cells sorted from blood. The receptor comes from a woman in her twenties or thirties in good health. V usage is TRBV28 and J usage is TRBJ2-5, with D perhaps TRBD2 (6 bases). TRBJ2-7 explains the end of the DNA better; the J call may be wrong. As DNA, the CDR3 is TGTGCCAGCAACCCGGGAGAGTTGAACGAGCAGTACTTC. It is translated as CASNPGELNEQYF.